This entry lists 17 T cell receptor beta chains sequenced from one sample in a study of human T cells and chemical hapten exposure (dated by TCRdb to about 2021). Library creation used RACE. Sequenced using a NextSeq 500. In TCRdb, the public reads were trimmed at Q25 with fastp and aligned with MiXCR, with productive beta chains retained. Records with the same CDR3 protein are collapsed into one entry carrying the most frequent genes and DNA. The sample table records tens of thousands of distinct CDR3 sequences; more than 8% of these occur just once. The ten largest account for 8% to 10% of the sample. In light of the paper, this sample's time point label describes: pre-sensitization, week 0. Taken with the paper, the label for treatment or condition translates to: therapeutic diphenylcyclopropenone sensitization with weekly scalp DPC. The source material was whole blood, sampled in connection with sensitization to the hapten diphenylcyclopropenone (DPC). The receptors originated from a man aged 40-50 years with alopecia areata. Some clones in this sample may be carry-over from other donors' samples.

This clonotype was recorded a few times. The chain is built from TRBV12-3 or TRBV12-4 and TRBJ2-5, with TRBD1 matching 10 bases. The CDR3 runs 17 residues. With 1 base clipped from V and 2 bases from J, the junction kept 7 bases outside the gene matches. The CDR3 DNA reads TGTGCCAGCAGTTTAGATTTACGGGGACAGGGGCAAGAGACCCAGTACTTC. Its protein is CASSLDLRGQGQETQYF.

This clonotype was picked up many times. The gene calls are TRBV29-1 and TRBJ2-3; 15 bases match TRBD2. Germline V lookup: CDR1 SQVTM, CDR2 ANQGSEA. The CDR3 is made up of 17 amino acids. The V and J ends lost 6 bases and 2 bases, in that order; junction bases with no gene match: 9. DNA for the CDR3: TGCAGCGTCGAGCCCGGGACTAGCGGGAGGATCACAGATACGCAGTATTTT. Protein: CSVEPGTSGRITDTQYF.

This clonotype was seen at least ten times. The rearrangement uses TRBV28 and TRBJ2-1; D is undetermined. This CDR3 is built from 13 residues. The V gene's germline CDR1 is MDHEN and CDR2 SYDVKM. Trimming took 3 bases from V and 6 from J, leaving 9 bases between them. As DNA, the CDR3 is TGTGCCAGCAGTTTGCTAGAGTCCAATGAGCAGTTCTTC. It encodes CASSLLESNEQFF.

About this clonotype: A read error is possible here, since a much larger clone lies one base away. The chain has TRBV7-7 and TRBJ2-2; D remains unclear. Germline values: CDR1 SSHAT, CDR2 FNYEAQ (reference sequence). CDR3 size: 13 residues. CDR3 amino acids: CVSSLGNTGELFF. For the CDR3, the DNA is TGTGTCAGCAGCTTAGGGAACACCGGGGAGCTGTTTTTT.

This clonotype was picked up many times. The chain has TRBV7-2 and TRBJ1-2; D may be TRBD1 (5 bases). This CDR3 has 14 amino acids. V lost 5 bases and J 8 bases, leaving 18 bases between the germline ends. Germline-derived CDR1 and CDR2 are SGHTA and FQGNSA. This chain's CDR3 is CASSRGRGGGGYTF. In nucleotides, the CDR3 is TGTGCCAGCAGCCGAGGACGGGGGGGAGGAGGCTACACCTTC.

This clonotype was observed many times. V gene TRBV20-1 combines with J gene TRBJ1-1; TRBD1 matches at 7 bases. With 0 bases clipped from V and 6 bases from J, the junction kept 13 bases outside the gene matches. CDR3 length: 16 amino acids. In germline, CDR1 is DFQATT, CDR2 SNEGSKA (reference sequence). CDR3 residues: CSARDPIPRGIPEAFF. The CDR3 DNA reads TGCAGTGCTAGAGATCCCATTCCCAGGGGGATTCCTGAAGCTTTCTTT.

The rearrangement uses TRBV7-2 and TRBJ2-3; no firm D call. The CDR3 is 13 residues long. V shed 5 bases and J shed 4 bases, with 10 bases lying between them. The germline gives CDR1 SGHTA, CDR2 FQGNSA. CDR3 in amino acids: CASSPNRPDTQYF. CDR3 DNA sequence: TGTGCCAGCAGCCCAAATCGGCCAGATACGCAGTATTTT.

As for this clonotype: At one boundary the junction diverges from the germline segment, which might be a read error. This chain links TRBV3-1 with TRBJ1-1, with a possible D match to TRBD1 (6 bases). The CDR3 totals 14 residues. The germline gives CDR1 LGHDT, CDR2 YNNKEL (reference sequence). Here the CDR3 DNA reads TGTGCCAGCAGCCCTATCCCAGGGGCCACTGAAGTTTTCTTT. As protein: CASSPIPGATEVFF.

Ten or more counts support this clonotype. The chain employs TRBV12-3 or TRBV12-4 and TRBJ2-1, with D possibly being TRBD1 or TRBD2 (5 bases each). CDR3 length: 13 amino acids. The V end lost 3 bases, the J end lost 13 bases, and 16 bases lay between the germline ends. This chain's CDR3 is CASSFRDPKGQFF. CDR3 nucleotides: TGTGCCAGCAGTTTCCGGGACCCTAAAGGACAGTTCTTC.

This clonotype has a count of ten or more. The CDR3 reads CASSQSSGAHEQYF. CDR3 coding DNA: TGTGCCAGCAGCCAATCTAGCGGAGCCCACGAGCAGTACTTC. V gene TRBV3-1 combines with J gene TRBJ2-7, with 7 bases aligning to TRBD2. The germline CDR1 and CDR2 sequences are LGHDT and YNNKEL (reference sequence). CDR3 length: 14 amino acids. J lost 5 bases, V lost 2 bases, and 6 bases had no gene match.

In this sample, this clonotype turned up many times. The J gene is TRBJ2-1, the V gene TRBV7-3, with D hard to call. Germline V gene lookup returns CDR1 SGHTA and CDR2 FQGTGA. Trimming left V 5 bases short and J 5 bases short, with 4 bases between. The length of the CDR3 is 11 residues. In nucleotides, the CDR3 is TGTGCCAGCAGCACAAACAATGAGCAGTTCTTC. Translating it yields CASSTNNEQFF.

This clonotype was found a few times. V is TRBV7-9 and J is TRBJ2-3, with a tentative D call TRBD1 (5 bases). Germline V gene sequence: CDR1 SEHNR, CDR2 FQNEAQ (reference sequence). Trimming took 2 bases from V and 2 from J, leaving 11 bases between them. The CDR3 runs to 15 residues. CDR3 in DNA: TGTGCCAGCAGCTTAAGTGGACACATCACAGATACGCAGTATTTT. Its translation is CASSLSGHITDTQYF.

This clonotype was observed a handful of times. The gene calls are TRBV7-2 and TRBJ2-3; D unclear. V lost 6 bases to trimming and J lost 0 bases, with 13 bases between them. CDR1 SGHTA and CDR2 FQGNSA come from the germline V gene. The CDR3 covers 15 residues. As DNA, the CDR3 is TGTGCCAGCAGTCCACACGTTGATAGCACAGATACGCAGTATTTT. It encodes CASSPHVDSTDTQYF. The whole variable domain, filled in from reference TRBV7-2 and TRBJ2-3, reads GAGVSQSPSNKVTEKGKDVELRCDPISGHTALYWYRQSLGQGLEFLIYFQGNSAPDKSGLPSDRFSAERTGGSVSTLTIQRTQQEDSAVYLCASSPHVDSTDTQYFGPGTRLTVL.

The rearrangement uses TRBV28 and TRBJ2-5; 11 bases are shared with TRBD2. Trimming cost V 5 bases and J 5 bases; bases outside gene matches: 16. Germline values: CDR1 MDHEN, CDR2 SYDVKM. This CDR3 is built from 18 residues. The CDR3 DNA sequence: TGTGCCAGCAGTACCCACCTTACACTAGCGGGAGAAGGCGAGACCCAGTACTTC. Protein sequence: CASSTHLTLAGEGETQYF.

The rearrangement joins TRBV7-6 to TRBJ2-1; 16 bases fit TRBD2. The CDR3 covers 18 residues. Unmatched junction bases numbered 7, after V lost 4 bases and J lost 4 bases. Germline V gene data show CDR1 as SGHVS and CDR2 as FNYEAQ. CDR3 residues: CASSYGTSGRAWYNEQFF. CDR3 DNA: TGTGCCAGCAGCTACGGGACTAGCGGGAGGGCGTGGTACAATGAGCAGTTCTTC.

This chain joins TRBV4-1 and TRBJ2-7; the D gene is possibly TRBD2 (5 bases). Deletions cut 1 base from V and 4 bases from J, with 14 bases between. The CDR3 is 15 residues long. From germline, CDR1 is MGHRA and CDR2 YSYEKL. CDR3 DNA sequence: TGCGCCAGCAGCCAAGCAGATAGCGTCGGTTACGAGCAGTACTTC. Its translation is CASSQADSVGYEQYF.

This clonotype was counted at least ten times. The V and J genes are TRBV10-1 and TRBJ1-1, with no clear D. V was cut by 0 bases and J by 7 bases, with 9 bases left in between. The CDR3 contains 13 residues. Germline values: CDR1 WNHNN, CDR2 SYGVQD (reference sequence). The CDR3 region has the DNA TGCGCCAGCAGTGAGTCGTTGAACGGTGAAGCTTTCTTT. Encoded protein: CASSESLNGEAFF.